The T cell receptor beta chain under discussion was sequenced for a study of blood T cells in healthy people across ages (dated by TCRdb to about 2015). Background for the entire study: In model experiments, template switching captured about one uniquely barcoded TCR beta cDNA molecule for every two T cells. Four age groups were formed from the donors: young (average approximately 15 years), middle-aged (less than 40), aged (about 68) and long-lived (82). Using the same blood draw, the study looked at two additional independent replicas of 1 million unique cDNA reads for two donors, one aged 18 to 30 and the other aged 80 or older. The study measured age-related changes in TCR beta repertoire diversity using deep sequencing normalized with unique cDNA molecular identifiers.

A remark on this clonotype: It has no known antigen specificity. No much larger clonotype is one base removed from it; base qualities were not supplied.

The paper as a whole reports these results and caveats: Estimates of total diversity from one million sequenced T cells were regarded as lower bounds and underestimates. As age increased, observed TCR beta diversity per million T cells dropped in a roughly linear way, and a significant reduction was already evident by age approximately 40. Bulk unsorted PBMC profiling prevented conclusive comparison of naive and antigen-experienced compartments. Compared with the aged group, more naive CD4+ T cells, fewer expanded clones and increased TCR diversity were shown by the long-lived group, suggesting age selection. There was a strong correlation between observed TCR beta diversity and the percentage of naive T cells measured by flow cytometry. Because the CMV infection status of the donors was unknown, age-related changes in expanded clonotypes may potentially have been confounded.

From the cysteine up to the phenylalanine, the CDR3 has a length of 14 residues. Of all the DNA, just the CDR3 is kept, 42 bases in frame from base 1. Trimming removed 3 bases from V and 7 bases from J, leaving 14 bases between the germline ends. As encoded in the germline V gene, CDR1 is SGHDT while CDR2 is YYEEEE. The library was produced with 5' RACE. Sequencing used an Illumina HiSeq 2500. A second PCR of roughly 6 to 11 cycles was run with a J-beta primer mix and a sample-barcoded 5' primer. A unique molecular identifier was introduced onto each TCR beta cDNA molecule by a template-switch 5' adaptor carrying 12 random nucleotides. Each sample yielded at least 3 million CDR3-containing paired-end reads. First-strand cDNA synthesis was performed from all RNA using the Mint cDNA synthesis kit, with priming by a TRBC-specific oligonucleotide. All cDNA was treated with uracil-DNA glycosylase and then went through a first 18-cycle PCR with the universal primers M1SS and BC2_uni_R. As for the authors' bioinformatics: Each sample was normalized by randomly selecting 1 million high-quality reads, each carrying a distinct molecular identifier. Reads sharing molecular identifiers were discarded rather than binned into consensus sequences. MiTCR, run with a Q25 quality threshold and the strictest error-elimination algorithm, handled CDR3 identification, clonotype clustering and error correction. A nonparametric unseen species model with Euler transformation was used to estimate lower-bound total TCR beta diversity. In TCRdb, the public reads were trimmed at Q25 with fastp and aligned with MiXCR, with productive beta chains retained. Rows with a matching CDR3 protein are joined into one entry that keeps the most common DNA and genes. The V and J calls and clone size are TCRdb's, not the authors'. This sample gives roughly 800,000 distinct CDR3 sequences in total; just under 25% of them show up just once. Of the sample, roughly 3.8% is held by the ten largest clones.

Donors were 30 to 45 systemically healthy Caucasian individuals from Russia aged roughly 6 to 90 years. Each donor gave about 9.8 milliliters of peripheral blood, drawn into EDTA-treated Vacutainer tubes. Ficoll-Paque density-gradient centrifugation was used to isolate PBMCs, with at least 6.5 million per sample. Total RNA was extracted from PBMCs with Trizol reagent, with at least 5.5 micrograms obtained per sample. For every donor, an aliquot of PBMCs went through flow cytometry to measure the percentages of naive CD45RAhigh/CD27high T cells. These data were likewise used in another study, on T cells of mothers and their children. According to the second study: Nine systemically healthy Caucasian individuals served as donors, namely three mothers together with their six children. cDNA synthesis consumed the entire amount of extracted RNA, loaded at around 1.5 ug RNA in each 15 ul reaction. In the second PCR, the M1S primer added sample barcodes and 2-4 random nucleotides. More than 8 million TCR beta CDR3 reads were obtained from each mother, and some 3.2 million reads were obtained from each child. In both related and unrelated pairs, thymic selection shapes the output of TCR recombination in a similar way, with inherited differences having only a minor effect. Related mother-child pairs always showed normalized repertoire overlap that was slightly higher than in unrelated mother-child pairs, though the difference was never significant. No persistent microchimeric T cell clones were found, with a detection sensitivity of around 100 clones per million clonotypes. The study used deep NGS to compare TCR beta repertoires of mothers and children, seeking features distinguishing related mother-child pairs from unrelated individuals. On average, the children were approximately 11 +/- 4 years old, while the mothers were roughly 40 +/- 4 years old. After adapters were ligated using NEBNext reagents, the libraries underwent 100+100 nt paired-end sequencing on an Illumina HiSeq 2000. Mother and child libraries were prepared a month apart and sequenced in separate runs to prevent cross-contamination. For each donor, somewhere between about 500,000 and 2,000,000 distinct TCR beta clonotypes were identified. Naive TCR beta clonotypes were estimated from low-frequency clonotypes matched to each donor's FACS-determined naive share, without sorting.

The rearranged chain carries TRBV5-6 and TRBJ2-1; the D gene is possibly TRBD1 or TRBD2, each agreeing over 5 bases. The sequence was collected from a boy younger than 18 in good health. Sample: blood. DNA sequence: TGTGCCAGCAGCTGGGGGTCCGGTTTGAATGAGCAGTTCTTC. It translates to CASSWGSGLNEQFF.